This T cell receptor beta chain is drawn from a study of blood T cell repertoires in COVID-19. Germline V gene sequence: CDR1 MNHEY, CDR2 SVGAGI. Trimming pared 0 bases from V and 4 bases from J, leaving 12 bases between. There are 15 residues in the CDR3. Data came from immunoSEQ multiplex PCR; TCRdb stores just in-frame clones and leaves some out. The repertoire includes approximately 470,000 clones, approximately 85% of them detected once, and 3% to 3.5% sits in the top ten. The chain links TRBV6-5 to TRBJ1-2, with D unresolved. The sequencing sample was made of peripheral blood. The receptor comes from a human donor in a cohort sampled during active COVID-19. The CDR3 reads CASSYSGVIRYGYTF. The DNA of the CDR3 is TGTGCCAGCAGTTACTCGGGAGTTATCCGCTATGGCTACACCTTC.